This TCR beta chain was profiled in a study of blood T cell repertoires in COVID-19. Study background: Acute and convalescent COVID-19 specimens originated in the United States, Italy and Spain. PBMCs, B-cell-depleted T cells, or T cells provided the cDNA or gDNA that made up the material.

In germline, CDR1 is LNHDA, CDR2 SQIVND (reference sequence). The CDR3 runs 13 residues. J was trimmed by 8 bases and V by 10 bases; bases with no gene match: 5. As processed by the authors: Counts of nucleated cells, estimated from reference gene primer amplification, were obtained. Clones were read by immunoSEQ multiplex PCR, and TCRdb kept only the in-frame ones, dropping some. Clonal size and the V and J genes are those of that table, whereas D and trimming came from the DNA. The sample yields 130,000 to 150,000 clones, just under 85% seen once. This TCR was recovered from a woman in her 40s with active or convalescent COVID-19. The source material was peripheral blood. The rearrangement joins TRBV19 to TRBJ1-4; the match to TRBD1 covers 12 bases. The CDR3 nucleotides read TGTGCCACCAGAGGGACAGGGGGCGAAAAACTGTTTTTT. This sequence encodes CATRGTGGEKLFF.